A single sample gave rise to the 30 T cell receptor beta chains below, sequenced in a study of T cell responses to AZD1222 COVID-19 vaccine. Repertoires were generated with immunoSEQ multiplex PCR, while TCRdb's copy carries only in-frame clones and drops some. The sample consists of 90,000 to 150,000 clones, roughly 89% of them appearing once. Sequencing was performed on peripheral blood, taken on day 0 of AZD1222 vaccination. These receptors originate from an adult in good health.

This rearrangement joins TRBV7-9 to TRBJ1-4; weak D call: TRBD1 (6 bases). Trimming took 5 bases from V and 6 from J, leaving 10 bases between them. The CDR3 totals 13 residues. Per germline, CDR1 SEHNR and CDR2 FQNEAQ (reference sequence). For the CDR3, the DNA is TGTGCCAGCAGCCCCACAGGGTATGAAAAACTGTTTTTT. Its protein is CASSPTGYEKLFF.

This sequence joins TRBV5-1 and TRBJ2-3; D is ambiguous. V gave up 0 bases and J gave up 2 bases, with 10 bases separating them. Germline CDR1 is SGHRS and CDR2 is YFSETQ. The CDR3 loop spans 15 amino acids. The CDR3 here is CASSLAGKSTDTQYF. CDR3 nucleotide sequence: TGCGCCAGCAGCTTGGCCGGAAAATCCACAGATACGCAGTATTTT. Filled out from reference TRBV5-1 and TRBJ2-3, the complete variable domain reads KAGVTQTPRYLIKTRGQQVTLSCSPISGHRSVSWYQQTPGQGLQFLFEYFSETQRNKGNFPGRFSGRQFSNSRSEMNVSTLELGDSALYLCASSLAGKSTDTQYFGPGTRLTVL.

The V gene is TRBV12-3 or TRBV12-4, the J gene TRBJ1-1; D is undetermined. CDR3 size: 12 residues. V lost 2 bases and J 8 bases, leaving 9 bases between the germline ends. This chain's CDR3 is CASSLMGREAFF. CDR3 nucleotides: TGTGCCAGCAGTTTAATGGGCAGGGAAGCTTTCTTT.

The DNA for the CDR3 is TGTGCCAGCAGCCAAGTTCCCCAGCGGCTCCAAGAGACCCAGTACTTC. Its translation is CASSQVPQRLQETQYF. The chain is built from TRBV14 and TRBJ2-5, with D possibly being TRBD2 (5 bases). From germline, CDR1 is SGHDN and CDR2 FVKESK. V was shortened by 1 base and J by 1 base, with 13 bases between the two germline ends. This CDR3 is built from 16 residues.

This CDR3 is CASSQDSQGNGYTF. DNA of the CDR3: TGTGCCAGCAGCCAAGACAGCCAGGGTAATGGCTACACCTTC. The chain employs TRBV3-1 (or the pseudogene TRBV3-2) and TRBJ1-2; tentative D call: TRBD1 (5 bases). Germline V gives CDR1 LGHDT, CDR2 YNNKEL (reference sequence). V was shortened by 0 bases and J by 6 bases, with 11 bases between the two germline ends. This CDR3 spans 14 amino acids.

The chain links TRBV28 to TRBJ1-1; 7 bases align to TRBD1. Germline CDR1 and CDR2: MDHEN and SYDVKM. The ends lost 5 bases at V and 1 base at J; junction bases unmatched: 10. The CDR3 has 16 amino acids. Written as DNA, the CDR3 is TGTGCCAGCAGTCCCCCTCGGACAGGACCGAACACTGAAGCTTTCTTT. Translating gives CASSPPRTGPNTEAFF.

The genes are TRBV2 and TRBJ1-4, with TRBD1 as a possible D gene (5 bases). V gave up 2 bases and J gave up 4 bases, with 14 bases separating them. Germline values: CDR1 SNHLY, CDR2 FYNNEI. This CDR3 region has 16 residues. The CDR3 DNA is TGTGCCAGCAGTGAATTTAGACAGATTCTTAATGAAAAACTGTTTTTT. Translation gives CASSEFRQILNEKLFF.

CDR3 in amino acids: CAWSFGSGQPQHF. DNA of the CDR3: TGTGCCTGGAGTTTTGGGTCAGGGCAGCCCCAGCATTTT. This chain joins TRBV30 and TRBJ1-5; D possibly corresponds to TRBD1 (5 bases). From germline, CDR1 is GTSNPN and CDR2 SVGIG (reference sequence). This CDR3 has 13 amino acids. Deletions cut 2 bases from V and 7 bases from J, with 12 bases between.

The chain links TRBV11-2 to TRBJ1-1; D remains ambiguous. CDR1 is SGHAT, CDR2 FQNNGV, per germline. The CDR3 totals 13 residues. V lost 5 bases and J 1 base, leaving 8 bases between the germline ends. The CDR3 is CASSAVTNTEAFF. CDR3 nucleotides: TGTGCCAGCAGCGCCGTTACGAACACTGAAGCTTTCTTT.

The chain has TRBV9 and TRBJ1-2; D gene ambiguous. The V end was cut by 0 bases, the J end by 4 bases, with 4 bases between. The CDR3 is 12 amino acids. Germline lookup yields CDR1 SGDLS and CDR2 YYNGEE. The CDR3 DNA is TGTGCCAGCAGCGTAGGTCGCTATGGCTACACCTTC. This encodes CASSVGRYGYTF.

This chain links TRBV28 with TRBJ1-6, with D tentatively TRBD1 (5 bases). The CDR3 is made up of 13 amino acids. Trimming removed 5 bases at V and 11 bases at J, with 13 bases between. Germline V CDR1 and CDR2: MDHEN, SYDVKM. The CDR3 here is CASSPRQITPLHF. The CDR3 DNA follows: TGTGCCAGCAGTCCAAGACAGATTACACCCCTCCACTTT.

V and J are TRBV10-3 and TRBJ2-7; tentatively, D is TRBD1 (5 bases). Between the trimmed V and J ends, which lost 5 bases and 0 bases, there was a span of 11 bases. CDR3 length equals 14 residues. Germline V CDR1 and CDR2: ENHRY, SYGVKD. The CDR3 loop is CAISRGAGSYEQYF. The CDR3 nucleotides read TGTGCCATCAGTCGTGGGGCAGGCTCCTACGAGCAGTACTTC.

The chain links TRBV19 to TRBJ2-5, with D unclear. The germline gives CDR1 LNHDA, CDR2 SQIVND (reference sequence). V was trimmed by 10 bases and J by 5 bases, leaving 17 bases between them. The CDR3 extends over 13 amino acids. In DNA, the CDR3 is TGTGCCACCCGAGGTGTGGGTGGTGAGACCCAGTACTTC. Protein: CATRGVGGETQYF.

This chain uses TRBV27 with TRBJ2-7, with 9 nucleotides matching TRBD2. Trimming at V came to 11 bases and at J to 0 bases, leaving 8 bases not matched to a gene. This CDR3 contains 14 residues. Per the germline V gene, CDR1 is MNHEY and CDR2 is SMNVEV (reference sequence). The chain's CDR3 is CARDRLAASYEQYF. CDR3 in DNA: TGTGCCCGAGATAGACTAGCGGCCTCCTACGAGCAGTACTTC.

There are a few counts of this clone. This chain joins TRBV19 and TRBJ2-5; D might be TRBD2 (5 bases). Trimming cost V 8 bases and J 5 bases, with 18 bases left between them. This CDR3 is 14 amino acids long. Per germline, CDR1 LNHDA and CDR2 SQIVND (reference sequence). The CDR3 spells CASAKGPGSETQYF. CDR3 DNA sequence: TGTGCCAGTGCTAAAGGGCCGGGATCGGAGACCCAGTACTTC. Looking up the rest from reference TRBV19 and TRBJ2-5 gives the full variable domain: DGGITQSPKYLFRKEGQNVTLSCEQNLNHDAMYWYRQDPGQGLRLIYYSQIVNDFQKGDIAEGYSVSREKKESFPLTVTSAQKNPTAFYLCASAKGPGSETQYFGPGTRLLVL.

The rearrangement joins TRBV7-8 to TRBJ1-2, with D unresolved. V dropped 2 bases and J dropped 0 bases, with 13 bases sitting between them. The CDR3 sequence is 16 residues long. In germline, CDR1 is SGHVS, CDR2 FQNEAQ. The CDR3 spells CASSLYRITTNYGYTF. Here the CDR3 DNA reads TGTGCCAGCAGCTTATACCGCATCACTACTAACTATGGCTACACCTTC.

The rearrangement uses TRBV24-1 and TRBJ1-3; a possible D gene is TRBD1 (5 bases). V lost 6 bases to trimming and J lost 3 bases, with 17 bases between them. Germline CDR1 reads KGHDR; CDR2 reads SFDVKD. This CDR3 has 16 amino acids. The CDR3: CATSPGGDPFGNTIYF. CDR3 sequence (DNA): TGTGCCACCAGTCCGGGGGGAGACCCCTTTGGAAACACCATATATTTT.

This rearrangement joins TRBV28 to TRBJ1-1; D not resolved. This CDR3 is built from 12 residues. Germline CDR1 MDHEN, CDR2 SYDVKM. V was cut by 7 bases and J by 1 base, with 7 bases left in between. CDR3 loop: CASKGPNTEAFF. In DNA, the CDR3 is TGTGCCAGCAAGGGCCCGAACACTGAAGCTTTCTTT. The variable domain in full, with the rest retrieved from reference TRBV28 and TRBJ1-1, is DVKVTQSSRYLVKRTGEKVFLECVQDMDHENMFWYRQDPGLGLRLIYFSYDVKMKEKGDIPEGYSVSREKKERFSLILESASTNQTSMYLCASKGPNTEAFFGQGTRLTVV.

V gene TRBV6-1 combines with J gene TRBJ2-7; no firm D call. Germline-derived CDR1 and CDR2 are MNHNS and SASEGT. V was pared by 2 bases and J by 10 bases, with 15 bases between. The CDR3 runs 13 residues. The CDR3 loop is CASSEPSRFLQYF. The CDR3 nucleotides read TGTGCCAGCAGTGAACCATCACGTTTCCTACAGTACTTC.

The chain carries TRBV7-9 and TRBJ2-5, with unresolved D. The V end was cut by 4 bases, the J end by 3 bases, with 6 bases between. Germline loops: CDR1 SEHNR, CDR2 FQNEAQ (reference sequence). The CDR3 consists of 12 residues. CDR3 residues: CASSWGKETQYF. The DNA of the CDR3 is TGTGCCAGCAGCTGGGGAAAAGAGACCCAGTACTTC.

The chain carries TRBV7-2 and TRBJ1-4, with D uncertain. The CDR3 consists of 12 residues. CDR1 is SGHTA, CDR2 FQGNSA, per germline. V shed 6 bases and J shed 4 bases, with 6 bases lying between them. The CDR3 reads CASRTNNEKLFF. DNA for the CDR3: TGTGCCAGCAGGACTAATAATGAAAAACTGTTTTTT.

This clone occurred once. This chain uses TRBV6-5 with TRBJ1-5; 7 nucleotides agree with TRBD1. Per germline, CDR1 MNHEY and CDR2 SVGAGI. Trimming removed 4 bases from V and 3 bases from J; junction bases left unmatched: 6. The CDR3 has 15 amino acids. CDR3 sequence reads: CASSWATGNNQPQHF. The CDR3 bases are TGTGCCAGCAGTTGGGCGACAGGGAACAATCAGCCCCAGCATTTT.

This sequence joins TRBV18 and TRBJ2-7; a weak D match, TRBD1 (6 bases). V lost 4 bases and J lost 3, with 10 bases in between. The CDR3 is 13 amino acids. Germline V lookup: CDR1 KGHSH, CDR2 LQKENI. CDR3 nucleotides: TGTGCCAGCTCACGGGGGCAGGGCTACGAGCAGTACTTC. This encodes CASSRGQGYEQYF.

V and J are TRBV11-3 and TRBJ2-3; D might be TRBD1 (6 bases). CDR3 size: 13 residues. The ends were cut back, 5 bases at V and 3 bases at J, with 9 bases in the middle. Per germline, CDR1 SGHNT and CDR2 YENEEA. For the CDR3, the DNA is TGTGCCAGCAGCGGACAGAATACAGATACGCAGTATTTT. It encodes CASSGQNTDTQYF.

This rearrangement joins TRBV19 to TRBJ2-7; 7 bases match TRBD1. Trimming at V came to 4 bases and at J to 2 bases, leaving 14 bases not matched to a gene. The CDR3 runs 17 residues. Germline loops: CDR1 LNHDA, CDR2 SQIVND (reference sequence). CDR3 nucleotides: TGTGCCAGTAGTACGCCAACTGTAAACAGGGGACCCTACGAGCAGTACTTC. Amino acids: CASSTPTVNRGPYEQYF. The full variable domain, its missing parts supplied by reference TRBV19 and TRBJ2-7, is DGGITQSPKYLFRKEGQNVTLSCEQNLNHDAMYWYRQDPGQGLRLIYYSQIVNDFQKGDIAEGYSVSREKKESFPLTVTSAQKNPTAFYLCASSTPTVNRGPYEQYFGPGTRLTVT.

The rearrangement uses TRBV5-1 and TRBJ1-2; 9 nucleotides match TRBD1. Germline V CDR1 and CDR2: SGHRS, YFSETQ. The CDR3 runs 15 residues. V lost 0 bases and J lost 4; bases outside the gene matches: 4. The CDR3 spells CASSLGGQGAYGYTF. Written as DNA, the CDR3 is TGCGCCAGCAGCTTGGGGGGACAGGGAGCCTATGGCTACACCTTC.

V is TRBV18 and J is TRBJ2-2; D unresolved. Trimming left V 0 bases short and J 7 bases short, with 9 bases between. The CDR3 loop spans 14 amino acids. In germline, CDR1 is KGHSH, CDR2 LQKENI. CDR3 sequence (DNA): TGTGCCAGCTCACCACCACAGATAGGCGGGGAGCTGTTTTTT. It translates to CASSPPQIGGELFF. The full variable domain, in which reference TRBV18 and TRBJ2-2 provide the parts outside the CDR3, is NAGVMQNPRHLVRRRGQEARLRCSPMKGHSHVYWYRQLPEEGLKFMVYLQKENIIDESGMPKERFSAEFPKEGPSILRIQQVVRGDSAAYFCASSPPQIGGELFFGEGSRLTVL.

The chain links TRBV29-1 to TRBJ1-5; D unclear. The CDR3 covers 15 residues. Trimming took off 0 bases at V and 0 bases at J, with 9 bases between the two ends. CDR1 is SQVTM, CDR2 ANQGSEA, per germline. The CDR3 is CSVEDPTDSNQPQHF. CDR3 in DNA: TGCAGCGTTGAAGATCCGACGGATAGCAATCAGCCCCAGCATTTT.

The gene calls are TRBV2 and TRBJ1-5; no clear D. The germline CDR1 and CDR2 sequences are SNHLY and FYNNEI. The CDR3 is made up of 12 amino acids. The V end was cut by 4 bases, the J end by 1 base, with 2 bases between. DNA of the CDR3: TGTGCCAGCAGTGCCAGCAATCAGCCCCAGCATTTT. This translates into CASSASNQPQHF. The full variable domain, in which reference TRBV2 and TRBJ1-5 provide the parts outside the CDR3, is EPEVTQTPSHQVTQMGQEVILRCVPISNHLYFYWYRQILGQKVEFLVSFYNNEISEKSEIFDDQFSVERPDGSNFTLKIRSTKLEDSAMYFCASSASNQPQHFGDGTRLSIL.

There are a few counts of this clone. V and J are TRBV5-1 and TRBJ1-2; 7 bases are shared with TRBD1. The CDR3 extends over 14 amino acids. With 4 bases clipped from V and 4 bases from J, the junction kept 7 bases outside the gene matches. CDR1 and CDR2 from the germline V gene are SGHRS and YFSETQ. The CDR3 nucleotides read TGCGCCAGCAGCCCCCGGACAGGAGTCTATGGCTACACCTTC. This gives the protein CASSPRTGVYGYTF.